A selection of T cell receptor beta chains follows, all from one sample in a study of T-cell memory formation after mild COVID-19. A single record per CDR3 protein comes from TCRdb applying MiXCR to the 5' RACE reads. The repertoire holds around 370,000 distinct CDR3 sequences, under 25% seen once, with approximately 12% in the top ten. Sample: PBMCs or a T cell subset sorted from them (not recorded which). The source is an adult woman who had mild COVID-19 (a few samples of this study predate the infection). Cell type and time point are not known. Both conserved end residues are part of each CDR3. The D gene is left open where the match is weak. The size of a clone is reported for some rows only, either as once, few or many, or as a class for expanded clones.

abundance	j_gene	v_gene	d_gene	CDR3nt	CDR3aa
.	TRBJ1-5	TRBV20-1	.	TGCAGTGCTAGACTGGGACGGCCCAATCAGCCCCAGCATTTT	CSARLGRPNQPQHF
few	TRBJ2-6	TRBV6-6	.	TGTGCCACCGTAGGGGGCTCTGGGGCCAACGTCCTGACTTTC	CATVGGSGANVLTF
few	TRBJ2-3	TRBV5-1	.	TGCGCCAGCAGCGCTTGGACGGCTTCTAGCACAGATACGCAGTATTTT	CASSAWTASSTDTQYF
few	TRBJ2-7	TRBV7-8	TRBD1	TGTGCCAGCACCCAGGGGGCTTACGAGCAGTACTTC	CASTQGAYEQYF
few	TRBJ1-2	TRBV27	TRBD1	TGTGCCAGCAGACAGATAGGGGGCTCGGGCTATGGCTACACCTTC	CASRQIGGSGYGYTF
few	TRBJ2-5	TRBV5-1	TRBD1	TGCGCCAGCAGCGTCACCGGGACAGGGTGGGAGACCCAGTACTTC	CASSVTGTGWETQYF
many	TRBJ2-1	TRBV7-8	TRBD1	TGTGCCAGCAGACCTAACTATGGACAGGCTTGGAATGAGCAGTTCTTC	CASRPNYGQAWNEQFF
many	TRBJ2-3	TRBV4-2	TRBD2	TGTGCCAGCAGCCAAGGGACTAGCGCAGATACGCAGTATTTT	CASSQGTSADTQYF
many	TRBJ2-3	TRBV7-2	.	TGTGCCAGCAGCTTAGAGGGCCACACAGATACGCAGTATTTT	CASSLEGHTDTQYF
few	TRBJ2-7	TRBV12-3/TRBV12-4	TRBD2	TGTGCCAGCAGTTCTGGTAGCGGGAGGGCTTTGGGAGAGCAGTACTTC	CASSSGSGRALGEQYF
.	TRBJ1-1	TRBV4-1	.	TGCGCCAGCAGCCAAGTGGTCGGGACACGGTCACTTGCAGGCACTGAAGCTTTCTTT	CASSQVVGTRSLAGTEAFF
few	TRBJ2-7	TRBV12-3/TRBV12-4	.	TGTGCCAGCACCTCGGACCGGGACACTTTCTACGAGCAGTACTTC	CASTSDRDTFYEQYF
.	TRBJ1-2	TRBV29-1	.	TGCAGCGTTGAAGTTCCCGGCGGCTACACCTTC	CSVEVPGGYTF
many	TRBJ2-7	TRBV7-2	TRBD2	TGTGCCAGCAGCTTAAGTGGCGGGAGGGCCCCCTACGAGCAGTACTTC	CASSLSGGRAPYEQYF
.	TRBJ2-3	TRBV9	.	TGTGCCAGCAGCGTAGGGCTAGCCGTCACAGATACGCAGTATTTT	CASSVGLAVTDTQYF
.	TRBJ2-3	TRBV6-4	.	TGTGCCAGTAGTAAGGACCCGGGTAGCACAGATACGCAGTATTTT	CASSKDPGSTDTQYF
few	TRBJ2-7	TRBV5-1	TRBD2	TGCGCCAGCAGTTATACTAGCGGGGCTTCGTACGAGCAGTACTTC	CASSYTSGASYEQYF
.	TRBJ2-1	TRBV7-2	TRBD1	TGTGCCAGCAGCTTCTATCGGTCAGGGGGCAATGAGCAGTTCTTC	CASSFYRSGGNEQFF
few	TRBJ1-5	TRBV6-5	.	TGTGCCAGCAGAATGCGTTACGACAGTAATCAGCCCCAGCATTTT	CASRMRYDSNQPQHF
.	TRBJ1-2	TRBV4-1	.	TGCGCCAGCAGCCAAGATCCAACTGGCTACACCTTC	CASSQDPTGYTF
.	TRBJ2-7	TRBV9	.	TGTGCCAGCAGCGTAGGAACGGGAAGGAGGTCTTACGAGCAGTACTTC	CASSVGTGRRSYEQYF
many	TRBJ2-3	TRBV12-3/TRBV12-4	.	TGTGCCAGCAGTACCCTTTTAGGGCCGGCAGATACGCAGTATTTT	CASSTLLGPADTQYF
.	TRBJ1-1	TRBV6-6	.	TGTGCCAGCAGGGGGGGGAGGAGCACTGAAGCTTTCTTT	CASRGGRSTEAFF
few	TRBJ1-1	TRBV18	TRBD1	TGTGCCAGCTCCCGGGACAGGATGAACACTGAAGCTTTCTTT	CASSRDRMNTEAFF
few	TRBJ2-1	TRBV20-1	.	TGCAGTGTTACCACCTACGGCCACAGCCTCTACAATGAGCAGTTCTTC	CSVTTYGHSLYNEQFF
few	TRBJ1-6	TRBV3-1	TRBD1	TGTGCCAGCAGCCAAGGGACAGGGGGAGTTTCACCCCTCCACTTT	CASSQGTGGVSPLHF
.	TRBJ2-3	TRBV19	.	TGTGCCAGTAGAAATGTTCTTTCAGTGGATACGCAGTATTTT	CASRNVLSVDTQYF
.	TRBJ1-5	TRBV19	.	TGTGCCAGTAGTATTGGGGGGGACTATCAGCCCCAGCATTTT	CASSIGGDYQPQHF
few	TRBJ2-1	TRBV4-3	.	TGCGCCAGCAGCCAAGATTTGCCAGGATACAATGAGCAGTTCTTC	CASSQDLPGYNEQFF
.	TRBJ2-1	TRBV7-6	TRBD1	TGTGCCAGCAGCTTAGTGGTGGGACAGGGGGCGCGTCGGGAGGACAATGAGCAGTTCTTC	CASSLVVGQGARREDNEQFF
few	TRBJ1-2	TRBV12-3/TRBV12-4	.	TGTGCCAGCAGTTTAAGAGGGTTGGGCTATGGCTACACCTTC	CASSLRGLGYGYTF
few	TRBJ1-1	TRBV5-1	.	TGCGCCAGCAGCGAAGGAGGTCGGGACACTGAAGCTTTCTTT	CASSEGGRDTEAFF
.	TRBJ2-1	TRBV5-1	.	TGCGCCAGCAGCCTCGGACCCAACAATGAGCAGTTCTTC	CASSLGPNNEQFF
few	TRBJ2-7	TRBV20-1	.	TGCAGTGCTAGAGCCCGGGGGACTGAGAGCTCCTACGAGCAGTACTTC	CSARARGTESSYEQYF
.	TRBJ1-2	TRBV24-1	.	TGTGCCACCAGTGATTTTGGCATCAACTATGGCTACACCTTC	CATSDFGINYGYTF
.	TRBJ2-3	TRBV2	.	TGTGCCAGCAGTCAGCATCGCACAGATACGCAGTATTTT	CASSQHRTDTQYF
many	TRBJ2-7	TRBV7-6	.	TGTGCCAGTTCGAGGGGGGGCTCCTCCTACGAGCAGTACTTC	CASSRGGSSYEQYF
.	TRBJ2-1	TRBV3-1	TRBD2	TGTGCCAGCAGCGCAGCACTAGCGGGTGCCGGTGAGCAGTTCTTC	CASSAALAGAGEQFF
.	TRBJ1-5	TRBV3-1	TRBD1	TGTGCCAGCAGCCTTTCAGGGGGCGCCGGTCAGCCCCAGCATTTT	CASSLSGGAGQPQHF
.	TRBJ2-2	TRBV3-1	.	TGTGCCAGCAGCCAAGTGACAGTCCTGAACACCGGGGAGCTGTTTTTT	CASSQVTVLNTGELFF
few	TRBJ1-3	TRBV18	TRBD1	TGTGCCAGCTCACGCGAGACCGGGACAGGGCGGAACACCATATATTTT	CASSRETGTGRNTIYF
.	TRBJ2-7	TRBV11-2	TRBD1	TGTGCCAGCAGCTTAGTAGGTTGGGGACAGGGGGCCTACGAGCAGTACTTC	CASSLVGWGQGAYEQYF
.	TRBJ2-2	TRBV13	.	TGTGCCAGCAGTGAGGGGGGGACGAACACCGGGGAGCTGTTTTTT	CASSEGGTNTGELFF
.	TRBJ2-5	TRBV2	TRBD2	TGTGCCAGCAAAGGGACTAGCGGGGCTTTAGAGACCCAGTACTTC	CASKGTSGALETQYF
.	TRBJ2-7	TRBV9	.	TGTGCCAGCAGCGGGGGGGGCGCGGGGGACGAGCAGTACTTC	CASSGGGAGDEQYF
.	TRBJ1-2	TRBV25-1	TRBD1	TGTGCCAGCTTGCCCGCGGGGACAGCAGCTAACTATGGCTACACCTTC	CASLPAGTAANYGYTF
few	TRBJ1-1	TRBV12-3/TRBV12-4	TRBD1	TGTGCCAGCAGTCCTTTCGGGACAGGGAGCACTGAAGCTTTCTTT	CASSPFGTGSTEAFF
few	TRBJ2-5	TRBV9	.	TGTGCCAGCAGCGTATCCAGACAAGAGACCCAGTACTTC	CASSVSRQETQYF
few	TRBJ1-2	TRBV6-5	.	TGTGCCAGCAGTTACCAAATCCTATGGGGCGCAGGGGATTTCTATGGCTACACCTTC	CASSYQILWGAGDFYGYTF
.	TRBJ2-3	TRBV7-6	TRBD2	TGTGCCAGCAGCTTAGTCGGGAGGGTTGCAGATACGCAGTATTTT	CASSLVGRVADTQYF
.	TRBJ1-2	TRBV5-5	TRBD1	TGTGCCAGCAGCGTGGGTTCCGGACAGGCTCTCGGGTACTATGGCTACACCTTC	CASSVGSGQALGYYGYTF
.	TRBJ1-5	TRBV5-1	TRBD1	TGCGCCAGCAGCTGGGGGGACAGTACCAATCAGCCCCAGCATTTT	CASSWGDSTNQPQHF
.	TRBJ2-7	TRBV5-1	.	TGCGCCAGCAGCTTGTTGGACAGATTCTACGAGCAGTACTTC	CASSLLDRFYEQYF
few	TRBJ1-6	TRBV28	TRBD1	TGTGCCAGCAGCTCAACCTGGACAGGGGGTTCACCCCTCCACTTT	CASSSTWTGGSPLHF
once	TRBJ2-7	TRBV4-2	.	TGTGCCAGCAGCCAAGGGGTGGCCGGTACCTACGAGCAGTACTTC	CASSQGVAGTYEQYF
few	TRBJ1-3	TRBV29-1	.	TGCAGCGTCTCCACTCAGTACTACTCTGGAAACACCATATATTTT	CSVSTQYYSGNTIYF
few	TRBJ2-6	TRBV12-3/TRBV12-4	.	TGTGCCAGCAGACTGACCGGGGCCGGCTCTGGGGCCAACGTCCTGACTTTC	CASRLTGAGSGANVLTF